One T cell receptor (beta chain) is described in this entry. The data stem from a study of shared clonotypes between healthy human individuals. Losses at the gene ends were 5 bases for V and 2 bases for J; bases not matched to a gene: 8. The germline gives CDR1 LNHDA, CDR2 SQIVND (reference sequence). The CDR3 runs 15 residues. Profiling relied on immunoSEQ multiplex PCR, and the TCRdb table lists in-frame clones only, not all of them. The table records 650,000 to 700,000 clones, less than 95% of them present only once. This chain links TRBV19 with TRBJ2-7; 8 bases align to TRBD1. This receptor was identified in a man aged 18 to 35 in good health. Some clones in this sample may be carry-over from other donors' samples. The sequenced sample was memory CD8+ T cells from PBMCs. Regarding subset: CD45RO+ cells pooled with CCR7-negative TemRA cells. This CDR3 reads CASSFWTGNTYEQYF. The CDR3 nucleotides are TGTGCCAGTAGTTTTTGGACAGGGAACACCTACGAGCAGTACTTC.